These T cell receptor beta chains were read from a single sample in a study of technical replicates of blood from a handful of donors. The repertoire was sequenced with immunoSEQ multiplex PCR; TCRdb's copy has only in-frame clones and lacks some. The repertoire consists of about 83,000 clones, with just under 95% occurring once and the leading ten covering 0.2% to 0.3%. Material: T cells isolated from PBMCs. The receptors here all came from a human donor in good health. Both conserved end residues are part of each CDR3. D genes are given only for firm matches. Not all rows give a size; the values are once, few, many and, for expanded clones, a class.

TGTGCCAGCAGTTACTCACAGGGGGTGAACGGAGAGCAGTACTTC,CASSYSQGVNGEQYF,TRBD1,TRBV6-5,NA,TRBJ2-7
TGTGCCAGCCGAATCGCGGGCGAGCAGTACTTC,CASRIAGEQYF,NA,TRBV19,NA,TRBJ2-7
TGTGCCGGGTCAGGACCCGGACAGGGCATAGATACGCAGTATTTT,CAGSGPGQGIDTQYF,TRBD1,TRBV6-1,NA,TRBJ2-3
TGTGCCAGCAGCGGTTCGACAGGGTTAGGAAACACCATATATTTT,CASSGSTGLGNTIYF,TRBD1,TRBV9,NA,TRBJ1-3
TGTGCCAGCAGTTCCAACAGGGTTGCTAATGAAAAACTGTTTTTT,CASSSNRVANEKLFF,NA,TRBV6-1,NA,TRBJ1-4
TGTGCCTGGCGGAGTTGGAACACTGAAGCTTTCTTT,CAWRSWNTEAFF,NA,TRBV30,NA,TRBJ1-1
TGTGCCACCAGCATCCCAGGAGGTTACGAGCAGTACTTC,CATSIPGGYEQYF,NA,TRBV15,NA,TRBJ2-7
TGTGCCAGCAGGACGGCGGGCATTCAGTACTTC,CASRTAGIQYF,NA,TRBV6-1,few,TRBJ2-4
TGCGCCAGCAGCCAAGGGATTCTTAGGGCGGGAGTGGGCCCCTACGAGCAGTACTTC,CASSQGILRAGVGPYEQYF,TRBD2,TRBV4-1,NA,TRBJ2-7
TGTGCCTGGGCTCAGGGAATCTGGAATGGCTACACCTTC,CAWAQGIWNGYTF,NA,TRBV30,NA,TRBJ1-2
TGTGCCAGCATCGACAGAGCCTACAATGAGCAGTTCTTC,CASIDRAYNEQFF,NA,TRBV6-1,NA,TRBJ2-1
TGTGCCAGCAGCTTAGCGACTACTATGGCCGGTATATCCTACGAGCAGTACTTC,CASSLATTMAGISYEQYF,NA,TRBV7-9,NA,TRBJ2-7
TGTGCCAGCAAATTCGGGACTACGGCTTTCTTT,CASKFGTTAFF,NA,TRBV6-5,NA,TRBJ1-1
TGCGCCAGCAGCCGAGAGCCGGGATTTAGCGTCCATGAGCAGTTCTTC,CASSREPGFSVHEQFF,NA,TRBV5-1,NA,TRBJ2-1
TGTGCCAGCAAAGTGGGGACTAGTGTAACAACAGATACGCAGTATTTT,CASKVGTSVTTDTQYF,TRBD2,TRBV13,NA,TRBJ2-3
TGTGCCAGCAGCCAAGAGTACCAGCGGCAGCTGGGGCAGTTCTTC,CASSQEYQRQLGQFF,NA,TRBV4-2,NA,TRBJ2-1
TGTGCCACCAGCAGAGGGGGGGTGTGGGGGAATGATCAGCCCCAGCATTTT,CATSRGGVWGNDQPQHF,NA,TRBV15,NA,TRBJ1-5
TGTGCCAGCGCGCGGGGGGCCGCCTACGAGCAGTACTTC,CASARGAAYEQYF,TRBD2,TRBV5-6,NA,TRBJ2-7
TGTGCCAAGAGCGGGGGGAACACCGGGGAGCTGTTTTTT,CAKSGGNTGELFF,TRBD2,TRBV2,once,TRBJ2-2
TGTGCCAGCAGTGAAAACAAGTACTCTGGAAACACCATATATTTT,CASSENKYSGNTIYF,NA,TRBV25-1,NA,TRBJ1-3
TGTGCCAGCAGCTTAGCGTCTATGGGCAGGGGGTTCTACAATGAGCAGTTCTTC,CASSLASMGRGFYNEQFF,TRBD1,TRBV7-9,NA,TRBJ2-1
TGTGCCAGCAGCCCCCGGGACAGAGAGAACTACAATGAGCAGTTCTTC,CASSPRDRENYNEQFF,TRBD1,TRBV7-9,NA,TRBJ2-1